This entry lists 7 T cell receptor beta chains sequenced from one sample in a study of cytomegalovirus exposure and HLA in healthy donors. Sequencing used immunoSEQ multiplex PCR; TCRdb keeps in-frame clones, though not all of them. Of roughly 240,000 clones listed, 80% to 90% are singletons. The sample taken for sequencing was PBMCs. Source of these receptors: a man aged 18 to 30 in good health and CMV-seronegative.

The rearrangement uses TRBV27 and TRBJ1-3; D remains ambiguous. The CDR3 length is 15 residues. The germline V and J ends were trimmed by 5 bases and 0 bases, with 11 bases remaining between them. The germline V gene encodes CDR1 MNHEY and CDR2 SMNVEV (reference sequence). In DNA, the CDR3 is TGTGCCAGCAGTCCGGACTTCTCCTCTGGAAACACCATATATTTT. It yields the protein CASSPDFSSGNTIYF.

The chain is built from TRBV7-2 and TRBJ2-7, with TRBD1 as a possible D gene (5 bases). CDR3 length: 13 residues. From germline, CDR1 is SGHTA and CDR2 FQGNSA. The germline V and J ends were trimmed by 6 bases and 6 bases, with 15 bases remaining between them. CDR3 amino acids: CASRITGSGEQYF. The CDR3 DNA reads TGTGCCAGCAGGATCACAGGATCGGGCGAGCAGTACTTC. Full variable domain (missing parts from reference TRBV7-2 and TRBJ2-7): GAGVSQSPSNKVTEKGKDVELRCDPISGHTALYWYRQSLGQGLEFLIYFQGNSAPDKSGLPSDRFSAERTGGSVSTLTIQRTQQEDSAVYLCASRITGSGEQYFGPGTRLTVT.

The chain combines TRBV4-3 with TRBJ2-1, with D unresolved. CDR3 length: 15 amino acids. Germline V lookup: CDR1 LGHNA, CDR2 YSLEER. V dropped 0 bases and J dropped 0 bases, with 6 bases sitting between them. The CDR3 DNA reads TGCGCCAGCAGCCAAGAGGCAAGCTCCTACAATGAGCAGTTCTTC. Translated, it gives CASSQEASSYNEQFF.

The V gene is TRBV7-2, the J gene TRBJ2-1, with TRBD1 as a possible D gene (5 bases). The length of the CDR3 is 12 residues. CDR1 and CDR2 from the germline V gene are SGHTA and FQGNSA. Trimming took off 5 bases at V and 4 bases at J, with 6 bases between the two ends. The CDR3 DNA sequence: TGTGCCAGCAGCCCAGGGTACAATGAGCAGTTCTTC. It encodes CASSPGYNEQFF.

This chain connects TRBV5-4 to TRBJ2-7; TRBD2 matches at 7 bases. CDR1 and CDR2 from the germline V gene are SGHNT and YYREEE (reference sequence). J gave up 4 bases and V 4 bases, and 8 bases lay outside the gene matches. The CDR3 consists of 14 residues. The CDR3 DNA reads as TGTGCCAGCAGCCCTGCTGGACTAGTGTACGAGCAGTACTTC. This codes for CASSPAGLVYEQYF. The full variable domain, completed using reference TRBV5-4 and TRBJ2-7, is ETGVTQSPTHLIKTRGQQVTLRCSSQSGHNTVSWYQQALGQGPQFIFQYYREEENGRGNFPPRFSGLQFPNYSSELNVNALELDDSALYLCASSPAGLVYEQYFGPGTRLTVT.

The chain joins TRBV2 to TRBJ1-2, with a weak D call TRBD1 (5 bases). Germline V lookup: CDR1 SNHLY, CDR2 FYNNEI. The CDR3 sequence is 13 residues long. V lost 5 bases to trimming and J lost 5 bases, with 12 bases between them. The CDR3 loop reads CASSRAGSYGYTF. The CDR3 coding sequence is TGTGCCAGCAGTAGGGCAGGGTCTTATGGCTACACCTTC.

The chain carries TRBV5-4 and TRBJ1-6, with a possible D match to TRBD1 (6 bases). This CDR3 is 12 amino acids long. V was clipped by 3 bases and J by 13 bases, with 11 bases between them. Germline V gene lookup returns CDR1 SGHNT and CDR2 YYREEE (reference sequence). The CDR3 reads CASSSQGTPLHF. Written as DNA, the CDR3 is TGTGCCAGCAGCTCACAGGGTACCCCCCTCCACTTT.